This T cell receptor (beta chain) is drawn from a study of blood T cell repertoires in COVID-19. CDR1 and CDR2 from the germline V gene are SGDLS and YYNGEE. V trimming: 7 bases; J trimming: 8 bases; junction bases outside the gene matches: 13. This CDR3 has 15 amino acids. Original processing methods: Researchers report that nucleated cell counts were estimated from reference gene primer amplification. Produced via immunoSEQ multiplex PCR; TCRdb's table is partial and in-frame only. V and J calls and clone size are those listed in that table; D and trimming were worked out from the DNA. The sample consists of about 98,000 clones, around 85% of them appearing once.

The clonotype comes from a woman at least 80 years old with acute or convalescent COVID-19. Sequenced sample: peripheral blood. This chain connects TRBV9 to TRBJ2-1, with 9 bases lining up with TRBD2. This CDR3 is CASAEAGGINYEQFF. In nucleotides, the CDR3 is TGTGCCAGCGCGGAGGCGGGGGGGATTAATTATGAGCAGTTCTTC.